The clone carrying this TCR beta chain was seen more than once but under ten times. Its target is not known. With 60 Vbeta and 13 Jbeta primers, the PCR was carried out. Clones were read by immunoSEQ multiplex PCR, and TCRdb kept only the in-frame ones, dropping some. In the table there are approximately 100,000 clones, around 60% of which are singletons. The record originates from a study of cytomegalovirus exposure and HLA in healthy donors. As for the study in general: Unique TCR beta sequences numbering some 120 million came from about 179 million T cells in an earlier analysis.

Points from the study as a whole: Donor immune exposure was known only as CMV serostatus. Accurate prediction of HLA-A and HLA-B alleles (for most subjects) was reportedly achieved from TCR beta sequences. By HLA locus, TCR association rates varied in a later analysis, with DRB1 showing the most and HLA-C the fewest.

The V end lost 4 bases, the J end lost 7 bases, and 29 bases lay between the germline ends. Germline V gene lookup returns CDR1 SGHDT and CDR2 YYEEEE. The CDR3 runs to 18 residues. Sequenced sample: PBMCs. This chain uses TRBV5-6 with TRBJ1-2; D gene uncertain. The TCR comes from a man younger than 45 in good health and CMV-seropositive. CDR3 DNA sequence: TGTGCCAGCAGCCACCAAGGGAGGGATCTCACATTTGCCGGTGGCTACACCTTC. It encodes CASSHQGRDLTFAGGYTF. The full variable domain, with the rest looked up from reference TRBV5-6 and TRBJ1-2, is DAGVTQSPTHLIKTRGQQVTLRCSPKSGHDTVSWYQQALGQGPQFIFQYYEEEERQRGNFPDRFSGHQFPNYSSELNVNALLLGDSALYLCASSHQGRDLTFAGGYTFGSGTRLTVV.